A single T cell receptor (beta chain) is shown here with its context. The data were obtained in a study of sequential checkpoint blockade in melanoma. Repertoires were generated with immunoSEQ multiplex PCR, while TCRdb's copy carries only in-frame clones and drops some. The data show some 5,000 clones, approximately 60% seen once. The sample's treatment: randomized to nivolumab then ipilimumab (arm A) or the reverse (arm B). This CDR3 is 17 amino acids long. The germline CDR1 and CDR2 sequences are SGHVS and FQNEAQ. This sequence originates from a human donor with melanoma. The J gene is TRBJ2-5, the V gene TRBV7-8; TRBD1 is a possible D gene (5 bases). The J call may be mistaken, given a closer DNA end match to TRBJ2-7. Sequencing used CD8+ T cells sorted from blood (inferred from file names), obtained from a patient given nivolumab and ipilimumab in sequence. The CDR3 DNA reads as TGTGCCAGCAGCTTAGAGGGGTATGGAGAGTTAACCTACGAGCAGTACTTC. Translating gives CASSLEGYGELTYEQYF.